Shown below are 22 T cell receptor beta chains from a single sample sequenced in a study of tumor-infiltrating lymphocytes in primary liver carcinoma. Germline DNA was extracted too, while blood RNA derived from unsorted whole blood. From 500 to 600 ng of total RNA, TCR beta-specific cDNA was reverse-transcribed using a constant-region primer. Three-round nested multiplex PCR performed with slightly modified ARM-PCR produced the TCR beta libraries. TRBV1-TRBV30 forward primers paired with a C-beta reverse primer were used in the first two PCR rounds, which ran roughly 9 cycles each. In TCRdb, the multiplex PCR reads were re-called with MiXCR into one record per CDR3 protein. The sample lists 150,000 to 200,000 distinct CDR3 sequences, approximately 60% occurring once. The sequenced material came from peripheral blood. Receptor source: a man aged 40-50 years with primary liver carcinoma and hepatitis B virus infection.

CDR3 nucleotide sequence: TGTGCCAGCAGCATAGGGAGAAGCACAAATAGTCAGTATTTT. It codes for CASSIGRSTNSQYF. This sequence joins TRBV11-2 and TRBJ2-3, with a possible D match to TRBD2 (5 bases). This CDR3 comprises 14 residues. CDR1 is SGHAT, CDR2 FQNNGV, per germline. Trimming left V 5 bases short and J 12 bases short, with 21 bases between.

This clonotype was observed a single time. The chain links TRBV6-6 to TRBJ2-1; D could derive from TRBD1 or TRBD2 (6 bases each). V dropped 10 bases and J dropped 10 bases, with 23 bases sitting between them. The germline CDR1 and CDR2 sequences are MNHNY and SVGAGI (reference sequence). This CDR3 has 14 residues. CDR3 DNA sequence: TGTGCCACCAGGACGGGGACGGGGGCTCGGGAGCAGTTCTTC. It codes for CATRTGTGAREQFF.

With respect to this clonotype: The junction departs from germline at one end; a sequencing error may be responsible. The rearrangement joins TRBV11-3 to TRBJ2-1; D is unclear. Germline V gene sequence: CDR1 SGHNT, CDR2 YENEEA. CDR3 size: 13 residues. The CDR3 coding sequence is TGTGCCAGCGGCTTAGGGAATCTGAATGAGCAGTTCTTC. Its translation is CASGLGNLNEQFF.

Worth noting for this clonotype: This may stem from a read error, because a much larger clone lies one nucleotide away. The chain is built from TRBV11-3 and TRBJ2-2; D might be TRBD2 (6 bases). The CDR3 is 11 amino acids. Germline lookup yields CDR1 SGHNT and CDR2 YENEEA. As DNA, the CDR3 is TGTGCCAGCAGTCTAGGCGGGGAGATGTTTTTT. This encodes CASSLGGEMFF.

Comment on this clonotype: Because the CDR3 is missing its conserved closing phenylalanine or tryptophan, this is likely a read error. The chain couples TRBV11-2 to TRBJ2-1; tentatively, D is TRBD2 (6 bases). This CDR3 is built from 13 residues. CDR1 and CDR2 from the germline V gene are SGHAT and FQNNGV. CDR3 loop: CVSGSGSGEEQFI. CDR3 nucleotide sequence: TGTGTCAGCGGCTCCGGTAGCGGAGAAGAGCAGTTCATC.

This clonotype was counted a few times. The rearrangement joins TRBV28 to TRBJ1-2; D gene unclear. Looked up from germline, CDR1 is MDHEN and CDR2 is SYDVKM. The length of the CDR3 is 13 residues. The ends were cut back, 2 bases at V and 6 bases at J, with 10 bases in the middle. The CDR3 nucleotides read TGTGCCAGCAGTTTAGCCCGAGCTGATGGCTACACCTTC. It specifies CASSLARADGYTF.

This clonotype was observed once. This chain joins TRBV5-6 and TRBJ1-1; 7 bases match TRBD1. Germline assignment: CDR1 SGHDT and CDR2 YYEEEE. V gave up 1 base and J gave up 0 bases; unmatched junction bases: 6. This CDR3 contains 16 residues. The CDR3 DNA reads as TGTGCCAGCAGCTTGAAGACAGGGTCTTTGAACACTGAAGCTTTCTTT. Translating gives CASSLKTGSLNTEAFF.

The chain recombines TRBV4-1 with TRBJ2-5; 7 nucleotides agree with TRBD2. The CDR3 is 16 residues long. Germline V gene sequence: CDR1 MGHRA, CDR2 YSYEKL. The V segment lost 1 base and the J segment 4 bases; nucleotides outside the gene matches: 9. CDR3 sequence reads: CASSQVLGGNLETQYF. The CDR3 DNA reads TGCGCCAGCAGCCAAGTCCTGGGGGGGAACCTAGAGACCCAGTACTTC.

With regard to this clonotype: This may stem from a read error, because a much larger clone lies one nucleotide away. The DNA is left out, because the CDR3 cannot be placed on it with certainty; the CDR3 is given as TCRdb lists it. This rearrangement joins TRBV11-2 to TRBJ1-1; the table's D call, TRBD1, was not checked against the DNA. The CDR3 totals 14 residues, both ends included. Germline V CDR1 and CDR2: SGHAT, FQNNGV. CDR3: CASSVGQGNTEVFF.

This clonotype was counted between two and nine times. This may come from a read error, since a much larger clone is one base off. The CDR3 coding sequence is TGTGCCCGCAGCGTTCAACAGGGTCGGAGTACTGAAGCTTTCTTT. Translated: CARSVQQGRSTEAFF. The chain carries TRBV6-1 and TRBJ1-1; maybe TRBD1 (6 bases). Germline V CDR1 and CDR2: MNHNS, SASEGT. The CDR3 loop spans 15 amino acids.

As concerns this clonotype: One base away lies a much larger clone, so this may be a sequencing read error. CDR3 amino acids: CASSLQGVSTDTQYF. DNA of the CDR3: TGTGCCAGCAGCTTACAGGGGGTTAGCACAGATACGCAGTATTTT. This chain joins TRBV11-1 and TRBJ2-3; 7 bases agree with TRBD1. Germline CDR1 is SGHAT and CDR2 is FQDESV (reference sequence). The CDR3 totals 15 residues. The V and J ends lost 2 bases and 0 bases, in that order; junction bases with no gene match: 2. The variable domain in full, with the rest retrieved from reference TRBV11-1 and TRBJ2-3, is EAEVAQSPRYKITEKSQAVAFWCDPISGHATLYWYRQILGQGPELLVQFQDESVVDDSQLPKDRFSAERLKGVDSTLKIQPAELGDSAMYLCASSLQGVSTDTQYFGPGTRLTVL.

As concerns this clonotype: A much larger clone is a single base away; this may be a read error. This chain uses TRBV6-5 with TRBJ2-7; 7 bases match TRBD2. In germline, CDR1 is MNHEY, CDR2 SVGAGI. This CDR3 comprises 14 residues. The CDR3 DNA reads as TGTCCCAGCAGTTACTACCTAGCGGTGTACGAGCAGTACTTC. It specifies CPSSYYLAVYEQYF.

Turning to this clonotype: A much larger clone is a single base away; this may be a read error. This rearrangement joins TRBV4-1 to TRBJ2-7; D is perhaps TRBD1 (6 bases). V lost 5 bases and J lost 1, with 12 bases in between. Germline V gives CDR1 MGHRA, CDR2 YSYEKL. This CDR3 has 14 amino acids. CDR3 in amino acids: CASSIQTGSYEQYF. CDR3 in DNA: TGCGCCAGCAGCATCCAGACAGGATCCTACGAGCAGTACTTC.

This clonotype was counted between two and nine times. The gene calls are TRBV12-3 or TRBV12-4 and TRBJ1-5; 12 bases are a match to TRBD1. V trimming: 4 bases; J trimming: 6 bases; junction bases outside the gene matches: 4. This CDR3 spans 15 amino acids. The CDR3 DNA sequence: TGTGCCAGCAGTTACGGGACAGGGGGCGGTCAGCCCCAGCATTTT. Translation: CASSYGTGGGQPQHF.

The chain carries TRBV4-1 and TRBJ2-1; the match to TRBD2 covers 8 bases. With V trimmed by 1 base and J by 0 bases, 8 bases remained unmatched. CDR3 length: 18 amino acids. Germline CDR1 reads MGHRA; CDR2 reads YSYEKL. CDR3 amino acids: CASSQGSGRSPSYNEQFF. In DNA form, the CDR3 reads TGCGCCAGCAGCCAAGGGAGCGGGAGATCCCCCTCCTACAATGAGCAGTTCTTC.

The V and J genes are TRBV28 and TRBJ2-1; 8 bases line up with TRBD2. The CDR3 is 14 residues long. The germline gives CDR1 MDHEN, CDR2 SYDVKM. The V and J ends lost 4 bases and 6 bases, in that order; junction bases with no gene match: 5. DNA of the CDR3: TGTGCCAGCAGTTCCCCAGGGACTAGCAATGAGCAGTTCTTC. Translation: CASSSPGTSNEQFF.

For this clonotype: Its ends do not fully match the called genes, so a read error is possible. As DNA, the CDR3 is TGTACCAGTAGCTTGCGGCTAGCGTCCTACGAGCAGTACTTC. Its translation is CTSSLRLASYEQYF. This rearrangement joins TRBV11-2 to TRBJ2-7; possible D gene TRBD2, 6 bases. CDR1 and CDR2 (germline): SGHAT, FQNNGV. CDR3 size: 14 residues.

This clonotype has a handful of counts. This may come from a read error, since a much larger clone is one base off. The chain combines TRBV11-1 with TRBJ2-7; possibly TRBD2 for D (6 bases). Trimming removed 7 bases from V and 6 bases from J, with 16 bases in between. Germline CDR1 and CDR2: SGHAT and FQDESV (reference sequence). There are 13 residues in the CDR3. The CDR3 DNA reads as TGTGCCAGCAACCTCTTACGGGGGTCCGAGCAGTACTTC. Translating it yields CASNLLRGSEQYF.

Turning to this clonotype: An end of the junction does not agree with germline; a read error may underlie this. V gene TRBV11-2 combines with J gene TRBJ1-2; D is ambiguous. The CDR3 extends over 13 amino acids. Germline CDR1 and CDR2: SGHAT and FQNNGV. In DNA, the CDR3 is TGTGCCAACAGCTTAGATCAGGAATATGGCTACACCTTC. Protein: CANSLDQEYGYTF.

As concerns this clonotype: The germline gene is not matched at one end of the junction; a read error may be the cause. The rearrangement uses TRBV6-6 and TRBJ2-7; D is uncertain. Germline V gene lookup returns CDR1 MNHNY and CDR2 SVGAGI (reference sequence). This CDR3 region has 15 residues. CDR3 in DNA: TGTACCAGCAGTTACTTGGTAGGGCAGCCCTACGAGCAGTACTTC. It codes for CTSSYLVGQPYEQYF.

The CDR3 protein is CAISERGATGELFF. The CDR3 coding sequence is TGTGCCATCAGTGAGAGGGGCGCCACCGGGGAGCTGTTTTTT. The chain joins TRBV10-3 to TRBJ2-2, with D possibly being TRBD1 (5 bases). Germline CDR1 ENHRY, CDR2 SYGVKD. Deletions cut 2 bases from V and 4 bases from J, with 8 bases between. This CDR3 is 14 amino acids long.

As for this clonotype: Its ends do not fully match the called genes, so a read error is possible. The V gene is TRBV5-6, the J gene TRBJ2-4; D may be TRBD1 (7 bases). The CDR3 has 14 residues. The germline V gene encodes CDR1 SGHDT and CDR2 YYEEEE. The CDR3 here is CASSWGSGGNIQYF. CDR3 DNA: TGTGCTAGCAGCTGGGGGTCAGGGGGGAACATTCAGTACTTC. The full variable domain, in which reference TRBV5-6 and TRBJ2-4 provide the parts outside the CDR3, is DAGVTQSPTHLIKTRGQQVTLRCSPKSGHDTVSWYQQALGQGPQFIFQYYEEEERQRGNFPDRFSGHQFPNYSSELNVNALLLGDSALYLCASSWGSGGNIQYFGAGTRLSVL.